Listed below are T cell receptor beta chains from one sample, sequenced in a study of blood T cell repertoires in COVID-19. TCRdb's copy holds only in-frame clones and misses some; the assay was immunoSEQ multiplex PCR. The sample consists of roughly 80,000 clones, almost 85% of them appearing once. Sequencing used peripheral blood. The receptors derive from a human donor in a cohort sampled during active COVID-19. Each CDR3 is given with its conserved first and last residue. The D gene is left open where the match is weak. Rows give clone size only sometimes, using once, few, many, or a class for an expanded clone.

>once|TRBJ1-2|.|TRBV30
CAWSRGGILTF
TGTGCCTGGAGCCGGGGGGGGATTCTCACCTTC
>.|TRBJ2-7|TRBD1|TRBV5-1
CASSLGTGGGDEQYF
TGCGCCAGCAGCTTGGGGACAGGGGGCGGCGACGAGCAGTACTTC
>.|TRBJ1-1|.|TRBV19
CASSFQGPEAFF
TGTGCCAGTAGTTTTCAGGGTCCTGAAGCTTTCTTT
>.|TRBJ1-1|.|TRBV7-9
CASSRWTKDTEAFF
TGTGCCAGCAGCCGCTGGACTAAGGACACTGAAGCTTTCTTT
>.|TRBJ1-2|TRBD1|TRBV18
CASSPGQDYGYTF
TGTGCCAGCTCACCGGGACAGGACTATGGCTACACCTTC
>.|TRBJ2-1|.|TRBV11-2
CASSLLGQQQFF
TGTGCCAGCAGCTTATTGGGACAACAGCAGTTCTTC
>.|TRBJ1-5|TRBD1|TRBV27
CASSLSSGGQPQHF
TGTGCCAGCAGTTTATCGTCAGGGGGTCAGCCCCAGCATTTT
>.|TRBJ1-5|TRBD1|TRBV6-2/TRBV6-3
CASSRQGSNQPQHF
TGTGCCAGCAGTAGACAGGGTAGCAATCAGCCCCAGCATTTT
>.|TRBJ1-1|.|TRBV28
CASSSPRRAEAFF
TGTGCCAGCTCCTCACCTCGTCGGGCTGAAGCTTTCTTT
>few|TRBJ2-7|.|TRBV7-9
CASSLGTLYEQYF
TGTGCCAGCAGCCTAGGGACTCTCTACGAGCAGTACTTC
>few|TRBJ2-7|TRBD1|TRBV7-9
CASSLVGTGVYEQYF
TGTGCCAGCAGCTTAGTGGGGACAGGAGTATACGAGCAGTACTTC
>.|TRBJ2-3|TRBD2|TRBV7-9
CASSFPRGGGATDTQYF
TGTGCCAGCAGTTTCCCGAGGGGCGGGGGGGCCACAGATACGCAGTATTTT
>.|TRBJ2-5|.|TRBV7-6
CASSLPSGDQETQYF
TGTGCCAGCAGCTTACCGTCAGGGGATCAAGAGACCCAGTACTTC
>few|TRBJ2-1|.|TRBV7-9
CASSFHRAEQFF
TGTGCCAGCAGCTTCCACAGGGCCGAGCAGTTCTTC
>.|TRBJ2-3|.|TRBV2
CASSGRSRGADTQYF
TGTGCCAGCAGCGGAAGGAGCAGGGGCGCAGATACGCAGTATTTT
>.|TRBJ1-1|.|TRBV5-1
CASSHTGPTLTLVAFF
TGCGCCAGCAGCCACACTGGGCCCACCCTAACACTGGTAGCTTTCTTT
>.|TRBJ2-1|TRBD2|TRBV23-1
CASSQHQAGGLRSHEQFF
TGCGCCAGCAGTCAACATCAGGCGGGGGGGCTAAGGTCGCATGAGCAGTTCTTC
>.|TRBJ1-1|.|TRBV19
CASFTGTEAFF
TGTGCCTCTTTCACGGGCACTGAAGCTTTCTTT
>.|TRBJ2-1|.|TRBV11-2
CASSPSLTGITQFF
TGTGCCAGCAGCCCCAGTCTAACCGGGATTACGCAGTTCTTC
>.|TRBJ2-3|TRBD2|TRBV7-2
CASSPAASGGQDTQYF
TGTGCCAGCAGCCCGGCGGCTAGCGGGGGCCAAGATACGCAGTATTTT
>.|TRBJ1-1|.|TRBV5-4
CASSFRQDTEAFF
TGTGCCAGCAGCTTTCGACAGGACACTGAAGCTTTCTTT
>.|TRBJ2-5|.|TRBV4-2
CASSQDRGKETQYF
TGTGCCAGCAGCCAAGATAGGGGGAAGGAGACCCAGTACTTC
>.|TRBJ1-3|TRBD1|TRBV3-1/TRBV3-2
CASSLLQGATGGNTIYF
TGTGCCAGCAGCCTTTTACAGGGGGCGACGGGTGGAAACACCATATATTTT
>.|TRBJ2-1|.|TRBV7-9
CASSPGTLLFF
TGTGCCAGCTCCCCAGGTACCCTTCTGTTCTTC
>.|TRBJ2-7|.|TRBV9
CASSARGRDEQYF
TGTGCCAGCAGCGCAAGGGGGAGGGACGAGCAGTACTTC
>.|TRBJ2-3|.|TRBV10-1
CASTRPITDTQYF
TGCGCCAGCACCAGGCCCATCACAGATACGCAGTATTTT
>.|TRBJ2-1|.|TRBV7-2
CASSSSVGNEQFF
TGTGCCAGCAGCTCTAGCGTGGGGAATGAGCAGTTCTTC
>.|TRBJ1-5|.|TRBV28
CASSLNQPQHF
TGTGCCAGCAGCCTGAATCAGCCCCAGCATTTT
>.|TRBJ2-3|.|TRBV9
CASSPPGTSTDTQYF
TGTGCCAGCAGCCCCCCCGGGACTAGCACAGATACGCAGTATTTT